Below, 2 T cell receptor beta chains from the same sample are listed, as sequenced in a study of T cell responses to AZD1222 COVID-19 vaccine (dated by TCRdb to 2020 to 2023). In the paper's terms, the time point label means: baseline before first vaccination. The sample's treatment or condition label is to be understood as: meningococcal conjugate vaccine given as trial control. The library came from the immunoSEQ multiplex PCR assay. Imported from immuneACCESS, the table was reduced by TCRdb to in-frame sequences with V and J called. These copies leave out some clones; in studies compared against another copy, an unresolved V gene accounts for under half, and the cause of the remainder is not known. This sample comprises 130,000 to 150,000 clones, about 91% of them detected only once. The ten largest clones represent about 3.7% of the sample. The sample consisted of peripheral blood, taken on day 0 of MenACWY control vaccination. The receptors stem from an adult in good health.

The chain is built from TRBV7-9 and TRBJ1-2; the D is unclear. V lost 1 base to trimming and J lost 0 bases, with 9 bases between them. Germline V gene data show CDR1 as SEHNR and CDR2 as FQNEAQ (reference sequence). The CDR3 has 15 amino acids. As DNA, the CDR3 is TGTGCCAGCAGCTTAGGGGCAGTTGCTAACTATGGCTACACCTTC. Translating gives CASSLGAVANYGYTF.

This clone showed up just once. The same CDR3 arises from other DNA sequences in this sample as well. The chain employs TRBV18 and TRBJ1-1; D possibly corresponds to TRBD1 (6 bases). This CDR3 spans 14 amino acids. V lost 3 bases, J lost 1 base, and 9 bases lay in between. CDR1 is KGHSH and CDR2 is LQKENI in the germline V gene. In DNA, the CDR3 is TGTGCCAGCTCACCCGGAGGGGGGAACACTGAAGCTTTCTTT. Translation gives CASSPGGGNTEAFF.